This entry features one T cell receptor beta chain sequence. Its target is unknown. CDR3 size: 15 residues. This specimen comes from a study of cytomegalovirus exposure and HLA in healthy donors. Study-wide results and limits: In a later analysis, around 18,000 TCR beta sequences were associated with HLA alleles at 0.05 false discovery rate.

Amplification used 60 Vbeta primers and 13 Jbeta primers. Data came from immunoSEQ multiplex PCR; TCRdb stores just in-frame clones and leaves some out. The sample shows 130,000 to 150,000 clones, around 79% of them seen only once. Those who donated were healthy bone marrow donors. Sequencing was carried out using PBMCs. This sequence joins TRBV21-1 and TRBJ2-7; TRBD2 is taken as the D call from the table, unchecked against the DNA. TRBV21-1 is a pseudogene locus. This TCR was recovered from a man between 35 and 55 years old in good health and CMV-seropositive. This chain's CDR3 is CASSIRLAGVREQYF. CDR3 nucleotide sequence: TGTGCCAGCAGCATCCGACTAGCGGGAGTACGCGAGCAGTACTTC.